Listed here are 8 T cell receptor beta chains from one sample, sequenced in a study of post-analysis software for immune sequencing data. General study findings and limits: Patients used several TRBV segments, including TRBV5-6, TRBV5-1 and TRBV20-1, more often than controls.

Researchers reported that TCR beta cDNA libraries carried unique molecular identifiers. TCRdb reanalysed the PCR reads using MiXCR and keeps one entry per CDR3 protein. This table holds approximately 400,000 distinct CDR3 sequences, less than 40% found once. Their recognized antigens are unknown. Sequencing input: blood. Receptors originate from a girl aged 5 to 17 with multiple sclerosis.

This sequence joins TRBV3-1 and TRBJ2-6; maybe TRBD1 (5 bases). CDR1 is LGHDT, CDR2 YNNKEL, per germline (reference sequence). The CDR3 has 18 residues. V lost 2 bases and J 0 bases, leaving 14 bases between the germline ends. The CDR3 nucleotides read TGTGCCAGCAGCCAACCCAAGGGGCTCTTCTCTGGGGCCAACGTCCTGACTTTC. Translated, it gives CASSQPKGLFSGANVLTF.

This clonotype was counted ten times or more. The V and J genes are TRBV12-3 or TRBV12-4 and TRBJ2-3; 12 bases fit TRBD2. The CDR3 totals 14 residues. The ends lost 5 bases at V and 5 bases at J; junction bases unmatched: 2. CDR3 sequence reads: CASSPSGGEDTQYF. The CDR3 DNA reads TGTGCCAGCAGTCCTAGCGGGGGGGAAGATACGCAGTATTTT.

This clonotype was observed a handful of times. CDR3 coding DNA: TGTGCCAGCAGTTTCAGTGGACAAAGCTCCTACGAGCAGTACTTC. Its translation is CASSFSGQSSYEQYF. The rearrangement uses TRBV13 and TRBJ2-7; D possibly corresponds to TRBD1 (5 bases). The CDR3 spans 15 residues. Germline V CDR1 and CDR2: PRHDT, FYEKMQ (reference sequence). Trimming pared 6 bases from V and 0 bases from J, leaving 15 bases between.

The chain uses TRBV6-5 and TRBJ2-1, with 12 bases lining up with TRBD2. Per the germline V gene, CDR1 is MNHEY and CDR2 is SVGAGI. Trimming at V came to 0 bases and at J to 8 bases, leaving 8 bases not matched to a gene. This CDR3 spans 17 amino acids. CDR3: CASSYSRSSGGADEQFF. CDR3 sequence (DNA): TGTGCCAGCAGTTACTCGAGGTCTAGCGGGGGGGCTGATGAGCAGTTCTTC.

V and J are TRBV6-5 and TRBJ1-1; 8 bases are a match to TRBD1. V dropped 8 bases and J dropped 1; count of bases not matched to a gene: 12. This CDR3 comprises 16 residues. The germline gives CDR1 MNHEY, CDR2 SVGAGI. Written as DNA, the CDR3 is TGTGCCAGCCGTCCTTCCCCCGGGACAGGGAACACTGAAGCTTTCTTT. Amino acids: CASRPSPGTGNTEAFF.

The CDR3 region has the DNA TGCGCCAGCAGCTCCCCAGACGGGGTAAGCACAGATACGCAGTATTTT. It codes for CASSSPDGVSTDTQYF. The gene calls are TRBV5-1 and TRBJ2-3; tentative D call: TRBD2 (5 bases). The length of the CDR3 is 16 residues. CDR1 and CDR2 (germline): SGHRS, YFSETQ. Trimming pared 3 bases from V and 0 bases from J, leaving 14 bases between.

This clonotype has just one count. V usage is TRBV9 and J usage is TRBJ2-2; 16 nucleotides match TRBD2. V gave up 2 bases and J gave up 4 bases; unmatched junction bases: 2. Germline V gene sequence: CDR1 SGDLS, CDR2 YYNGEE. CDR3 length equals 17 residues. The CDR3 is CASSVGLAGGPTGELFF. The CDR3 DNA reads as TGTGCCAGCAGCGTGGGACTAGCGGGGGGGCCCACCGGGGAGCTGTTTTTT.

V usage is TRBV10-3 and J usage is TRBJ1-1; D is ambiguous. Per germline, CDR1 ENHRY and CDR2 SYGVKD. Trimming stripped 8 bases from V and 1 base from J, with 17 bases between. The CDR3 is made up of 15 amino acids. CDR3 bases: TGTGCCATCGGAGATAGTATGAGCGGGAACACTGAAGCTTTCTTT. It yields the protein CAIGDSMSGNTEAFF.